This T cell receptor (beta chain) was recorded in a study of shared clonotypes between healthy human individuals (dated by TCRdb to 2018 to 2021). With regard to the full study: The cohort comprised two women and a few men aged 18 to 49 years. Per donor, three plates each were used for CD4 naive and CD4 memory, two for CD8 naive, and one for CD8 memory. To increase sequencing depth and limit assay-specific biases, TCR repertoire library preparation and sequencing were carried out by different laboratories using diverse techniques. Per donor, leukapheresis produced somewhere between about 0.85 and 8.9 billion PBMCs. To estimate repertoire size and how much clonotypes are shared between individuals, the study performed deep sequencing of blood TCR repertoires from five healthy adults. What the work shows at the level of the full study, not this receptor alone: Rarefaction of sorted-subset datasets indicated incomplete sequencing despite the large sequencing depth. The genetic and exposure-history diversity represented was limited by the small number of donors. Naive subsets generally had larger estimated clonotype richness than memory subsets. Sharing across a few donors was observed for roughly 5% of naive CD4, under 4% of naive CD8, roughly 2.4% of memory CD4, and approximately 0.41% of memory CD8 clonotypes. Only blood was sampled, and tissue TCR repertoires likely differ from those in blood. Based on pairwise subsampling, the degree of clonotype sharing among donors was expected to be affected by sequencing depth. Clonotypes shared by all four sorted-subset donors showed higher generation probabilities than non-shared clonotypes.

V is shortened by 5 bases, J by 3 bases, and the region joining them spans 14 bases. CDR1 MDHEN and CDR2 SYDVKM are derived from the germline V gene. Spanning cysteine to phenylalanine, the CDR3 consists of 15 amino acids. Just the 45-base CDR3 DNA is kept, in frame starting at base 1. About this clone: Its cognate antigen has yet to be identified. Within one base of it there is no much larger clone, and no base qualities were kept.

Using the deep immunoSEQ assay, TCR CDR3 regions were amplified from genomic DNA by multiplex PCR. Extracted genomic DNA from each cell subset was spread evenly across all wells of several immunoSEQ 96-well plates, with each plate serving as a replicate. For sorted subsets, about 220 ng of genomic DNA, equivalent to 25,000 to 35,000 T cell genomes, went into each replicate PCR. The purified libraries were quantified using a Qubit 3.0 fluorometer, sized with a Bioanalyzer 2100, and then quantified again using the KAPA Library Quantification kit. Every immunoSEQ 96-well plate was sequenced on a separate single-read 150-cycle Illumina NextSeq 550 flow cell. The paper's data handling went like this. Because the immunoSEQ output held only junctional sequences and lacked quality scores, the filtering could not match the filtering applied to full-length reads. Sequences were annotated with PyIR, a Python wrapper for IgBLAST v1.9, using IMGT germline references to assign V/J genes and CDR3. Reads were filtered out if the reads had weak V/J assignments (E-value above 1e-6), no CDR3, stop codons, out-of-frame junctions, or ambiguous translated residues. V3J clonotypes were defined as sequences sharing an identical inferred V gene, J gene, and CDR3 amino acid sequence. Percentage overlap between repertoires was computed as shared unique clonotypes divided by the size of the smaller repertoire. Richness of each repertoire was evaluated using RTK rarefaction, the Chao1 estimator, and Recon v2.1 estimates of unobserved clonotypes. Generation probabilities were computed with OLGA for all TCRbeta clonotypes obtained by the gDNA method from several donors. TCRdb holds this immuneACCESS table with in-frame rearrangements only. Some clones are missing; in checked studies, unresolved V genes explain under half, and the rest has no known cause. From that table come the V and J calls and clone size; the DNA was used to work out D and trimming. The table for this sample lists over 850,000 clones; approximately 80% of them were counted only once. The top ten hold roughly 0.62% of the sample.

The donors were healthy, HIV-negative adults who had no recently reported acute infections or vaccinations. Every donor was a Caucasian adult residing in Nashville, Tennessee, USA. CD4+ T cells were enriched by magnetic negative selection; naive cells were then positively selected on CD45RA, and the negative fraction formed the memory subset. Blood was obtained by leukapheresis, after which PBMCs were separated by Ficoll-Histopaque density gradient centrifugation and cryopreserved in liquid nitrogen vapor phase. Analytical flow cytometry was used to check the purity and quantity of every magnetically sorted T cell population. Genomic DNA was isolated from every sorted fraction and measured by UV absorbance on a Nanodrop 2000c.

This receptor was obtained from a man younger than 35 in good health. Some clones in this sample may be carry-over from other donors' samples. The specimen was memory CD4+ T cells from PBMCs. This sample's cell subset or site label indicates: CD45RA-negative fraction. The rearranged chain carries TRBV28 and TRBJ1-5; possibly the D gene is TRBD1, per 5 matching bases. The CDR3 region reads CASSTRGAFNQPQHF. At the DNA level, the sequence is TGTGCCAGCAGTACTCGCGGGGCCTTCAATCAGCCCCAGCATTTT. Reference TRBV28 and TRBJ1-5 genes cover what lies past the CDR3, so the full variable domain is DVKVTQSSRYLVKRTGEKVFLECVQDMDHENMFWYRQDPGLGLRLIYFSYDVKMKEKGDIPEGYSVSREKKERFSLILESASTNQTSMYLCASSTRGAFNQPQHFGDGTRLSIL.